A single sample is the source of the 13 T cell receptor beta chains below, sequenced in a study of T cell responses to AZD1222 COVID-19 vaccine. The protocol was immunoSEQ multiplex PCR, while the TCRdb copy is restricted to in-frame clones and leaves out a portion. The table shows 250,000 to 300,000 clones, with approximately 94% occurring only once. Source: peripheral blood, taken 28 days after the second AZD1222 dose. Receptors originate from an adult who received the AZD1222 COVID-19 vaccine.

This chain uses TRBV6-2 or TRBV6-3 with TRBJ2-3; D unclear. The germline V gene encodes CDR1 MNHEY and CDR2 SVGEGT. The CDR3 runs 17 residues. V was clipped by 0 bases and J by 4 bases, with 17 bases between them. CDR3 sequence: CASSYSYRRSLPDTQYF. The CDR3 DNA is TGTGCCAGCAGTTACTCGTATCGACGGAGCCTCCCAGATACGCAGTATTTT.

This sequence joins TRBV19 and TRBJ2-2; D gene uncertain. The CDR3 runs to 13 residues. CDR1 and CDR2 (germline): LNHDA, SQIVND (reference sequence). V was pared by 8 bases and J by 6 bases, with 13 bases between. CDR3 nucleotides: TGTGCCAGTGCGGTTGGAGCCCCCGGGGAGCTGTTTTTT. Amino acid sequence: CASAVGAPGELFF. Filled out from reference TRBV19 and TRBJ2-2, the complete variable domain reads DGGITQSPKYLFRKEGQNVTLSCEQNLNHDAMYWYRQDPGQGLRLIYYSQIVNDFQKGDIAEGYSVSREKKESFPLTVTSAQKNPTAFYLCASAVGAPGELFFGEGSRLTVL.

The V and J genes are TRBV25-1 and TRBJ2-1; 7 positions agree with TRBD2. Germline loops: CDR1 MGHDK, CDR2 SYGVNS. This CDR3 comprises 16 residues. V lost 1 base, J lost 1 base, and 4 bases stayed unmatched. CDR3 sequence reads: CASSESDGGSYNEQFF. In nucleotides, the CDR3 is TGTGCCAGCAGTGAATCCGACGGGGGGTCCTACAATGAGCAGTTCTTC.

In DNA form, the CDR3 reads TGTGCCAGCAGCCAAGGGGCGGGGCCGGGCACCGGGGAGCTGTTTTTT. Translating it yields CASSQGAGPGTGELFF. This chain links TRBV4-2 with TRBJ2-2; the D gene is possibly TRBD2 (6 bases). V lost 1 base, J lost 4 bases, and 13 bases lay in between. The germline V gene has CDR1 LGHNA and CDR2 YNFKEQ. This CDR3 has 16 residues.

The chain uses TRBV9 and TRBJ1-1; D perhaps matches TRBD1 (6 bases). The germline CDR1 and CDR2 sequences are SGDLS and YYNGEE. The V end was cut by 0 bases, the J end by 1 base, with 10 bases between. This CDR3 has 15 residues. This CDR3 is CASSVDLGANTEAFF. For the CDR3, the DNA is TGTGCCAGCAGCGTAGATCTGGGGGCGAACACTGAAGCTTTCTTT.

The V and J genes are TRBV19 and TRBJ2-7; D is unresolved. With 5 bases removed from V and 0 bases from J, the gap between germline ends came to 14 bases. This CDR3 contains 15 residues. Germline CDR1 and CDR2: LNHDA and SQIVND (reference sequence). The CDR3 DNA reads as TGTGCCAGTAGTTCCTTAGCAGCCCCCTCCTACGAGCAGTACTTC. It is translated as CASSSLAAPSYEQYF. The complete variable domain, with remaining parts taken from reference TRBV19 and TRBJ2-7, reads DGGITQSPKYLFRKEGQNVTLSCEQNLNHDAMYWYRQDPGQGLRLIYYSQIVNDFQKGDIAEGYSVSREKKESFPLTVTSAQKNPTAFYLCASSSLAAPSYEQYFGPGTRLTVT.

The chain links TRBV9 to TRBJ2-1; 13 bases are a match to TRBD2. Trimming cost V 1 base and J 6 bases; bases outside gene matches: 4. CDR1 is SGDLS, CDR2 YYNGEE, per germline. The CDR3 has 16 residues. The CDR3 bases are TGTGCCAGCAGCGTACCCGGGACTAGCGGGATCAATGAGCAGTTCTTC. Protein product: CASSVPGTSGINEQFF.

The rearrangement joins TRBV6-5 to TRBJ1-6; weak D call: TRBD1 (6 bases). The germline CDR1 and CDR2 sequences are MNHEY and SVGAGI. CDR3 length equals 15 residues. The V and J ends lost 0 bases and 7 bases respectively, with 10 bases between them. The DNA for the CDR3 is TGTGCCAGCAGTTACTCAGGGGGGGGGAATTCACCCCTCCACTTT. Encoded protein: CASSYSGGGNSPLHF.

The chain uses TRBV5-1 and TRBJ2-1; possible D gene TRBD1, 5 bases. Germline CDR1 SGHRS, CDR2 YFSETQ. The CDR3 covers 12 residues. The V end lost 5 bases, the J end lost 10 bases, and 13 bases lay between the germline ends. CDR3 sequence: CASSSGKVEQFF. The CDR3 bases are TGCGCCAGCAGTTCAGGGAAGGTCGAGCAGTTCTTC.

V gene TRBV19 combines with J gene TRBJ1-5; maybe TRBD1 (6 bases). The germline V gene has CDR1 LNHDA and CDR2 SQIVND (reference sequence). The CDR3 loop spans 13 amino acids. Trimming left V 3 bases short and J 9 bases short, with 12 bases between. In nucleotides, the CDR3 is TGTGCCAGTAGTATGGGGGGGGCCCCGCCCCAGCATTTT. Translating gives CASSMGGAPPQHF.

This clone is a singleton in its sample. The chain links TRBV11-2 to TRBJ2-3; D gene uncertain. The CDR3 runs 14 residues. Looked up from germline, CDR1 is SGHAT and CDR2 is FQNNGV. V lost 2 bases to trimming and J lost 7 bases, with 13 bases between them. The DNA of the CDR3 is TGTGCCAGCAGCTTAAGTCCGGGCCGGTATACGCAGTATTTT. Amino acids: CASSLSPGRYTQYF. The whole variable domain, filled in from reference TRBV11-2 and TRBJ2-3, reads EAGVAQSPRYKIIEKRQSVAFWCNPISGHATLYWYQQILGQGPKLLIQFQNNGVVDDSQLPKDRFSAERLKGVDSTLKIQPAKLEDSAVYLCASSLSPGRYTQYFGPGTRLTVL.

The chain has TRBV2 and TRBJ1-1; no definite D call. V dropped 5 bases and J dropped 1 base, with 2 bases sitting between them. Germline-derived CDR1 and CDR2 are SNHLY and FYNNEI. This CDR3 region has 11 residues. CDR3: CASSKNTEAFF. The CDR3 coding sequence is TGTGCCAGCAGTAAGAACACTGAAGCTTTCTTT. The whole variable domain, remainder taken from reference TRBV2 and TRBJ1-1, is EPEVTQTPSHQVTQMGQEVILRCVPISNHLYFYWYRQILGQKVEFLVSFYNNEISEKSEIFDDQFSVERPDGSNFTLKIRSTKLEDSAMYFCASSKNTEAFFGQGTRLTVV.

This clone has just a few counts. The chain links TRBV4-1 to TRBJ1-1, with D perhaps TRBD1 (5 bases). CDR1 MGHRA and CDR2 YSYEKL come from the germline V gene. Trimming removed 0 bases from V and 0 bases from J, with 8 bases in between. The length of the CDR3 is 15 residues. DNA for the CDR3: TGCGCCAGCAGCCAAGAGGCAGGGATGAACACTGAAGCTTTCTTT. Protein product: CASSQEAGMNTEAFF.